The next 12 T cell receptor beta chains were all read from a single sample in a study of cytomegalovirus exposure and HLA in healthy donors. A multiplex PCR was run with 60 Vbeta primers and 13 Jbeta primers. TCRdb's copy holds only in-frame clones and misses some; the assay was immunoSEQ multiplex PCR. The top ten hold about 1.8% of the sample, which has 95,000 to 100,000 clones, about 74% seen once. Sequenced sample: PBMCs. The receptors here all came from a male donor in good health and CMV-seronegative.

This rearrangement joins TRBV28 to TRBJ2-7, with a weak D call TRBD2 (6 bases). V was pared by 6 bases and J by 0 bases, with 12 bases between. Per the germline V gene, CDR1 is MDHEN and CDR2 is SYDVKM. The CDR3 runs to 14 residues. The CDR3 reads CASSLARSSYEQYF. Written as DNA, the CDR3 is TGTGCCAGCAGCCTAGCGCGAAGCTCCTACGAGCAGTACTTC.

The V call is TRBV7-2, the J call TRBJ2-2; 13 nucleotides agree with TRBD2. Trimming took 6 bases from V and 7 from J; bases not matched to a gene: 8. Germline V CDR1 and CDR2: SGHTA, FQGNSA. CDR3 length: 16 amino acids. CDR3 bases: TGTGCCAGCAGTTCAGGACTAGCGGGAGTTTACGGGGAGCTGTTTTTT. Translation gives CASSSGLAGVYGELFF.

The chain employs TRBV7-5 and TRBJ2-7; no DNA check was done on the table's D call, TRBD1. TRBV7-5 is marked as a pseudogene. This CDR3 comprises 16 residues. CDR3 sequence reads: CARSCRLTGSSYEQYF. DNA of the CDR3: TGTGCCAGAAGCTGCAGACTTACAGGGAGCTCCTACGAGCAGTACTTC.

This clone was counted between two and nine times. This chain connects TRBV28 to TRBJ1-5; D not resolved. This CDR3 comprises 14 residues. Trimming took off 1 base at V and 4 bases at J, with 8 bases between the two ends. Germline CDR1 reads MDHEN; CDR2 reads SYDVKM. The DNA for the CDR3 is TGTGCCAGCAGTTTATCTCGGGTAAATCAGCCCCAGCATTTT. Its protein product is CASSLSRVNQPQHF.

The V call is TRBV19, the J call TRBJ2-7, with D tentatively TRBD2 (5 bases). The ends were cut back, 5 bases at V and 6 bases at J, with 17 bases in the middle. Per germline, CDR1 LNHDA and CDR2 SQIVND (reference sequence). This CDR3 contains 14 residues. CDR3 in DNA: TGTGCCAGTAGTCTGGACTTGGGTCCTGCCGAGCAGTACTTC. Protein sequence: CASSLDLGPAEQYF.

The V and J genes are TRBV7-3 and TRBJ1-3; 10 positions match TRBD1. CDR3 length: 13 amino acids. V trimming: 5 bases; J trimming: 7 bases; junction bases outside the gene matches: 2. CDR1 and CDR2 (germline): SGHTA, FQGTGA. CDR3 amino acids: CASSLGQGNTIYF. Here the CDR3 DNA reads TGTGCCAGCAGCCTGGGACAGGGGAACACCATATATTTT.

The table lists this clone with a few counts. The V and J genes are TRBV2 and TRBJ2-4, with 11 positions matching TRBD2. Germline V gives CDR1 SNHLY, CDR2 FYNNEI. J was trimmed by 8 bases and V by 8 bases; bases with no gene match: 5. The CDR3 contains 13 residues. The CDR3 DNA sequence: TGTGCCAGCGTGGGACTAGCGGTTGACATTCAGTACTTC. Translated: CASVGLAVDIQYF.

The gene calls are TRBV29-1 and TRBJ2-7, with TRBD1 matching 7 bases. The CDR3 is 13 amino acids. V gave up 6 bases and J gave up 1 base; unmatched junction bases: 6. Germline lookup yields CDR1 SQVTM and CDR2 ANQGSEA. CDR3: CSVNPTGSYEQYF. The CDR3 region has the DNA TGCAGCGTCAATCCGACAGGGTCCTACGAGCAGTACTTC.

The chain links TRBV30 to TRBJ2-7; unclear D gene. The CDR3 spans 12 residues. Trimming shortened V by 5 bases and J by 2 bases, and 10 bases separated the two germline ends. In germline, CDR1 is GTSNPN, CDR2 SVGIG (reference sequence). The CDR3: CAWRGSAYEQYF. CDR3 bases: TGTGCCTGGCGAGGATCAGCCTACGAGCAGTACTTC.

This rearrangement joins TRBV19 to TRBJ1-2; D may be TRBD1 (5 bases). The CDR3 contains 14 residues. Germline CDR1 reads LNHDA; CDR2 reads SQIVND (reference sequence). Trimming took off 3 bases at V and 4 bases at J, with 12 bases between the two ends. The CDR3 here is CASSIYGGTYGYTF. CDR3 DNA sequence: TGTGCCAGTAGTATCTACGGGGGTACCTATGGCTACACCTTC.

The gene calls are TRBV5-1 and TRBJ1-2, with TRBD1 matching 8 bases. The V segment lost 2 bases and the J segment 8 bases; nucleotides outside the gene matches: 2. The germline V gene has CDR1 SGHRS and CDR2 YFSETQ. CDR3 length: 12 amino acids. The CDR3 nucleotides are TGCGCCAGCAGCTTACAGGGGGAAGGCTACACCTTC. Amino acid sequence: CASSLQGEGYTF.

This rearrangement joins TRBV19 to TRBJ1-5; 9 bases line up with TRBD1. The V gene's germline CDR1 is LNHDA and CDR2 SQIVND (reference sequence). This CDR3 region has 15 residues. After removal of 5 bases from V and 7 bases from J, the junction contained 9 bases not matched to a gene. Here the CDR3 reads CASSSSGQGKQPQHF. The CDR3 region has the DNA TGTGCCAGTAGTTCCTCGGGACAGGGAAAACAGCCCCAGCATTTT.